A single sample is the source of the 29 T cell receptor beta chains below, sequenced in a study of T cell responses to AZD1222 COVID-19 vaccine. Profiled with immunoSEQ multiplex PCR; TCRdb holds only in-frame clones, not every one. Of some 94,000 clones detected, about 85% appear once; the ten largest clones hold approximately 2.9%. This specimen consisted of peripheral blood, obtained on day 0 of AZD1222 vaccination. The receptors were gathered from an adult in good health.

This chain connects TRBV6-2 or TRBV6-3 to TRBJ1-3; 9 nucleotides agree with TRBD1. Germline V gene lookup returns CDR1 MNHEY and CDR2 SVGEGT. The CDR3 totals 16 residues. V lost 6 bases to trimming and J lost 0 bases; unmatched junction nucleotides: 6. The CDR3 region is CASSPTGGPSGNTIYF. As DNA, the CDR3 is TGTGCCAGCAGCCCTACAGGGGGCCCCTCTGGAAACACCATATATTTT.

This chain uses TRBV5-6 with TRBJ1-6, with D possibly being TRBD1 (5 bases). Germline lookup yields CDR1 SGHDT and CDR2 YYEEEE. The CDR3 loop spans 15 amino acids. The V end was cut by 4 bases, the J end by 9 bases, with 17 bases between. The CDR3 nucleotides read TGTGCCAGCAGCCGGGGGAGGCAGGGAGCTTCACCCCTCCACTTT. Its translation: CASSRGRQGASPLHF.

Here the CDR3 DNA reads TGTGCCAGCGTAAGGGGGGCTACCTACGAGCAGTACGTC. This gives the protein CASVRGATYEQYV. V usage is TRBV6-6 and J usage is TRBJ2-7, with D perhaps assigned TRBD1 or TRBD2 (6 bases each). Germline lookup yields CDR1 MNHNY and CDR2 SVGAGI (reference sequence). V shed 8 bases and J shed 2 bases, with 13 bases lying between them. The CDR3 contains 13 residues.

This sequence joins TRBV6-5 and TRBJ1-5; no definite D call. The CDR3 is made up of 15 amino acids. V was cut by 2 bases and J by 2 bases, with 10 bases left in between. Germline V gives CDR1 MNHEY, CDR2 SVGAGI. The CDR3 DNA sequence: TGTGCCAGCAGTTACCGCTGGGGAGGCAATCAGCCCCAGCATTTT. Its protein is CASSYRWGGNQPQHF.

The chain employs TRBV7-2 and TRBJ1-1; D remains ambiguous. V dropped 4 bases and J dropped 7 bases, with 13 bases sitting between them. The CDR3 sequence is 13 residues long. In germline, CDR1 is SGHTA, CDR2 FQGNSA. This CDR3 reads CASSSVPPVEAFF. CDR3 bases: TGTGCCAGCAGCTCTGTTCCCCCCGTTGAAGCTTTCTTT.

The rearrangement links TRBV9 to TRBJ2-2; possibly TRBD1 for D (6 bases). The CDR3 length is 13 residues. In germline, CDR1 is SGDLS, CDR2 YYNGEE. V lost 3 bases and J 3 bases, leaving 6 bases between the germline ends. Here the CDR3 DNA reads TGTGCCAGCAGCGGACAGGACACCGGGGAGCTGTTTTTT. Protein product: CASSGQDTGELFF.

The chain joins TRBV10-3 to TRBJ1-1; 8 nucleotides line up with TRBD1. J was trimmed by 1 base and V by 6 bases; bases with no gene match: 4. Germline CDR1 and CDR2: ENHRY and SYGVKD. The CDR3 has 14 residues. CDR3 region: CAIRDGQGNTEAFF. The CDR3 DNA sequence: TGTGCCATCAGGGACGGACAGGGGAACACTGAAGCTTTCTTT.

The chain combines TRBV21-1 with TRBJ2-7; the table gives TRBD1 as D, unverified against the DNA. TRBV21-1 is annotated as a pseudogene. The CDR3 runs to 14 residues. The CDR3 spells CASRRQGSSYEQYV. The CDR3 DNA sequence: TGTGCCAGCAGGCGACAGGGTAGCTCCTACGAGCAGTACGTC.

The chain has TRBV27 and TRBJ1-2; 8 bases are shared with TRBD1. The CDR3 extends over 16 amino acids. J lost 0 bases, V lost 3 bases, and 6 bases had no gene match. Germline V gives CDR1 MNHEY, CDR2 SMNVEV (reference sequence). In DNA form, the CDR3 reads TGTGCCAGCAGTTTCCTGGACAGGGTCGCTAACTATGGCTACACCTTC. Protein: CASSFLDRVANYGYTF.

This chain links TRBV27 with TRBJ1-2; D not resolved. V was cut by 1 base and J by 1 base, with 7 bases left in between. The CDR3 has 14 residues. Germline V gives CDR1 MNHEY, CDR2 SMNVEV (reference sequence). CDR3: CASSLWSGNYGYTF. CDR3 nucleotides: TGTGCCAGCAGTTTATGGTCCGGTAACTATGGCTACACCTTC.

The chain links TRBV5-7 to TRBJ1-1; no firm D call. TRBV5-7 is sorted into the ORF group, with uncertain function. CDR3 size: 16 residues. V lost 2 bases, J lost 0 bases, and 14 bases lay in between. This chain's CDR3 is CASSLVAVVMNTEAFF. The DNA of the CDR3 is TGTGCCAGCAGCTTAGTAGCCGTTGTGATGAACACTGAAGCTTTCTTT.

The chain employs TRBV7-2 and TRBJ2-5; TRBD2 is a possible D gene (6 bases). The CDR3 extends over 15 amino acids. The V end lost 1 base, the J end lost 4 bases, and 13 bases lay between the germline ends. Germline values: CDR1 SGHTA, CDR2 FQGNSA. The CDR3 loop is CASSLVAGTLETQYF. The CDR3 coding sequence is TGTGCCAGCAGCTTAGTGGCCGGGACTCTAGAGACCCAGTACTTC.

A single count supports this clone. The V gene is TRBV6-1, the J gene TRBJ1-1; D gene unclear. The CDR3 is made up of 14 amino acids. Looked up from germline, CDR1 is MNHNS and CDR2 is SASEGT. V dropped 0 bases and J dropped 5 bases, with 10 bases sitting between them. The CDR3 loop reads CASSEAGGSTEAFF. CDR3 DNA sequence: TGTGCCAGCAGTGAAGCGGGAGGGTCTACTGAAGCTTTCTTT.

The chain joins TRBV6-5 to TRBJ2-2; 8 positions agree with TRBD1. Germline V gene sequence: CDR1 MNHEY, CDR2 SVGAGI. The V and J ends lost 4 bases and 7 bases, in that order; junction bases with no gene match: 8. The CDR3 runs to 15 residues. The CDR3 bases are TGTGCCAGCAGTTCACTGACTACAGGGGGCGGGGAGCTGTTTTTT. Translated, it gives CASSSLTTGGGELFF.

This clone has more than one count but fewer than ten. The chain combines TRBV11-3 with TRBJ2-3, with 9 bases identical to TRBD2. Germline V gene data show CDR1 as SGHNT and CDR2 as YENEEA. The CDR3 spans 18 residues. V lost 3 bases to trimming and J lost 4 bases; unmatched junction nucleotides: 14. Written as DNA, the CDR3 is TGTGCCAGCAGCTTCCTCGATCGTTGGGCGGGAGGGCCAGATACGCAGTATTTT. This gives the protein CASSFLDRWAGGPDTQYF.

The V gene is TRBV27, the J gene TRBJ1-1; D is perhaps TRBD1 (5 bases). The CDR3 totals 18 residues. Germline CDR1 reads MNHEY; CDR2 reads SMNVEV (reference sequence). The V end lost 5 bases, the J end lost 1 base, and 23 bases lay between the germline ends. This CDR3 reads CASSRRSVGASSNTEAFF. CDR3 bases: TGTGCCAGCAGTAGAAGGTCCGTAGGGGCCTCGTCGAACACTGAAGCTTTCTTT.

The chain joins TRBV4-1 to TRBJ2-1; D is perhaps TRBD1 (6 bases). V was pared by 1 base and J by 1 base, with 11 bases between. This CDR3 contains 16 residues. The germline V gene encodes CDR1 MGHRA and CDR2 YSYEKL. The CDR3, as DNA: TGCGCCAGCAGCCAAGGTGGGGGCTTTTCCTACAATGAGCAGTTCTTC. It is translated as CASSQGGGFSYNEQFF.

J is TRBJ1-1 and V is TRBV29-1, with D uncertain. There are 14 residues in the CDR3. The germline V and J ends were trimmed by 4 bases and 5 bases, with 17 bases remaining between them. Germline CDR1 reads SQVTM; CDR2 reads ANQGSEA. CDR3 DNA sequence: TGCAGCGTTGTGCCGGGTCTCGGTGGAACTGAAGCTTTCTTT. This gives the protein CSVVPGLGGTEAFF.

This chain connects TRBV9 to TRBJ2-2, with unresolved D. The length of the CDR3 is 12 residues. CDR1 and CDR2 (germline): SGDLS, YYNGEE. V was trimmed by 3 bases and J by 8 bases, leaving 8 bases between them. CDR3 region: CASSETGGELFF. In DNA, the CDR3 is TGTGCCAGCAGCGAAACTGGGGGGGAGCTGTTTTTT.

The chain has TRBV6-2 or TRBV6-3 and TRBJ1-2, with D tentatively TRBD1 (5 bases). Per germline, CDR1 MNHEY and CDR2 SVGEGT. V gave up 6 bases and J gave up 2 bases, with 10 bases separating them. This CDR3 is 13 amino acids long. The CDR3 sequence: CASSPDTNYGYTF. DNA for the CDR3: TGTGCCAGCAGCCCGGACACGAACTATGGCTACACCTTC.

The chain joins TRBV3-1 (or the pseudogene TRBV3-2) to TRBJ2-1, with 9 bases fitting TRBD2. The V segment lost 0 bases and the J segment 4 bases; nucleotides outside the gene matches: 4. CDR3 length equals 16 residues. Germline lookup yields CDR1 LGHDT and CDR2 YNNKEL (reference sequence). The CDR3 region is CASSQDRRGGYNEQFF. DNA of the CDR3: TGTGCCAGCAGCCAAGATCGGCGGGGGGGTTACAATGAGCAGTTCTTC.

V and J are TRBV4-1 and TRBJ2-2; tentatively, D is TRBD2 (5 bases). CDR1 is MGHRA and CDR2 is YSYEKL in the germline V gene. The CDR3 runs to 12 residues. V was cut by 3 bases and J by 6 bases, with 5 bases left in between. CDR3 DNA: TGCGCCAGCAGCCAGCGGGCCGGGGAGCTGTTTTTT. This gives the protein CASSQRAGELFF.

The chain joins TRBV7-6 to TRBJ2-3, with 10 bases matching TRBD2. The CDR3 is 14 amino acids. With V trimmed by 5 bases and J by 5 bases, 4 bases remained unmatched. Germline CDR1 and CDR2: SGHVS and FNYEAQ. The CDR3, as DNA: TGTGCCAGCAGCCCCAGCGGGGGGGGAGATACGCAGTATTTT. Protein: CASSPSGGGDTQYF.

The V gene is TRBV7-6, the J gene TRBJ1-5; no definite D call. The CDR3 has 13 residues. Germline V gives CDR1 SGHVS, CDR2 FNYEAQ. Trimming removed 0 bases at V and 6 bases at J, with 6 bases between. The CDR3 sequence is CASSLAQSQPQHF. The CDR3 DNA reads TGTGCCAGCAGCTTAGCGCAAAGTCAGCCCCAGCATTTT.

This chain connects TRBV5-1 to TRBJ2-7; D possibly corresponds to TRBD2 (5 bases). Germline V gene data show CDR1 as SGHRS and CDR2 as YFSETQ. CDR3 length: 19 residues. Here the CDR3 DNA reads TGTGCCAGCAGCTTGCCCGACGGGCGGGTGTCCCTTAGTACCTACGAGCAGTACGTC. It encodes CASSLPDGRVSLSTYEQYV.

The rearrangement uses TRBV6-5 and TRBJ1-1; D unclear. Germline V gene lookup returns CDR1 MNHEY and CDR2 SVGAGI. The V end was cut by 0 bases, the J end by 3 bases, with 14 bases between. The CDR3 runs to 16 residues. The CDR3 DNA reads as TGTGCCAGCAGTTACTCGATGGCCGGGTGGGACACTGAAGCTTTCTTT. Amino acid sequence: CASSYSMAGWDTEAFF.

The chain is built from TRBV2 and TRBJ1-2; the match to TRBD1 covers 8 bases. The V gene end was trimmed by 3 bases and the J gene end by 5 bases; junction bases not matched to a gene: 2. Per germline, CDR1 SNHLY and CDR2 FYNNEI. This CDR3 region has 13 residues. This CDR3 is CASSEDREYGYTF. DNA of the CDR3: TGTGCCAGCAGTGAGGACAGGGAGTATGGCTACACCTTC.

This chain links TRBV19 with TRBJ2-3; the D is unclear. The V end was cut by 2 bases, the J end by 2 bases, with 11 bases between. Per the germline V gene, CDR1 is LNHDA and CDR2 is SQIVND (reference sequence). This CDR3 is 15 amino acids long. This chain's CDR3 is CASSISPASTDTQYF. The CDR3 nucleotides are TGTGCCAGTAGTATATCCCCGGCGTCCACAGATACGCAGTATTTT.

V and J are TRBV9 and TRBJ1-1, with a possible D match to TRBD1 (6 bases). CDR1 is SGDLS, CDR2 YYNGEE, per germline. This CDR3 is 15 amino acids long. Trimming shortened V by 5 bases and J by 1 base, and 15 bases separated the two germline ends. The CDR3 DNA is TGTGCCAGCAGGCCAGGGGAGGTGGCGAACACTGAAGCTTTCTTT. Its translation: CASRPGEVANTEAFF.